Listed here is a single TCR beta chain. The data were obtained in a study of blood T cell repertoires in COVID-19. The table came from immunoSEQ multiplex PCR; TCRdb's copy has only in-frame clones and leaves some out. The sample carries about 100,000 clones, approximately 84% recorded once. CDR3 length: 16 amino acids. Per the germline V gene, CDR1 is SGHNT and CDR2 is YYREEE (reference sequence). J was trimmed by 2 bases and V by 2 bases; bases with no gene match: 6. The receptor was derived from a woman in her sixties with acute or convalescent COVID-19. V and J are TRBV5-4 and TRBJ2-3; TRBD2 agrees at 9 bases. Sequencing used peripheral blood. The CDR3 spells CASSFYLAGPTDTQYF. The CDR3 DNA follows: TGTGCCAGCAGCTTTTACCTAGCGGGACCCACAGATACGCAGTATTTT.